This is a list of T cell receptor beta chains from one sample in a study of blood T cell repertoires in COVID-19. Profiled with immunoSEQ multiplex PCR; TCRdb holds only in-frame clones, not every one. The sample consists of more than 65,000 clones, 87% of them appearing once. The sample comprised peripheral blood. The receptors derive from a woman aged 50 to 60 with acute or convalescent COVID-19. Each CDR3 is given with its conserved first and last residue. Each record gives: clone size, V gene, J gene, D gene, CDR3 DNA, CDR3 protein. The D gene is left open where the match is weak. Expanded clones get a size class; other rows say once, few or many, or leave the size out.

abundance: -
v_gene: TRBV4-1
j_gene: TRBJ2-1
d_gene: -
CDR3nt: TGCGCCAGCGGGGGGACCTCGTCTTACAATGAGCAGTTCTTC
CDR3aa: CASGGTSSYNEQFF

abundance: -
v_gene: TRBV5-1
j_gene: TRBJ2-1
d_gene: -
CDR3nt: TGCGCCAGCAGCTTGCTAGCTGAACCTTACAATGAGCAGTTCTTC
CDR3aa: CASSLLAEPYNEQFF

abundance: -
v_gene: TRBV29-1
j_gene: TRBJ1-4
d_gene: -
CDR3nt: TGCAGCGCTTCCGCTGGCAGGGAAAAACTGTTTTTT
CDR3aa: CSASAGREKLFF

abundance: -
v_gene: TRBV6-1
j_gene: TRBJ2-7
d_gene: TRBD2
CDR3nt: TGTGCCAGCAGAGAAGCGGGAGGGCTTGGCTACGAGCAGTACTTC
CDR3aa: CASREAGGLGYEQYF

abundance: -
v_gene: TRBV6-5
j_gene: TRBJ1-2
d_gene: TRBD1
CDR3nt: TGTGCCAGCAGCCCCCTGCCAGGGGGCTATGGCTACACCTTC
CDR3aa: CASSPLPGGYGYTF

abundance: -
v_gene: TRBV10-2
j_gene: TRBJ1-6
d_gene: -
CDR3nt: TGCGCCAGCAGCCCCCGCTTTGGGGGCAGGCAAAATTCACCCCTCCACTTT
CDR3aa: CASSPRFGGRQNSPLHF

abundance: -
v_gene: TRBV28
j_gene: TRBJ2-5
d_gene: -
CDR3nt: TGTGCCAGCAGTTTAGGCGGGACGGGGAGGAAAGAGACCCAGTACTTC
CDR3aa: CASSLGGTGRKETQYF

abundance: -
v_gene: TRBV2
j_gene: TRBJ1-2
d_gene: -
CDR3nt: TGTGCCAGCACGCGGGGGGGGGCTGCTAACTATGGCTACACCTTC
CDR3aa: CASTRGGAANYGYTF

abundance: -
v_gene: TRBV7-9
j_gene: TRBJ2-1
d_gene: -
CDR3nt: TGTGCCAGCAGCGGAGTATACAATGAGCAGTTCTTC
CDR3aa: CASSGVYNEQFF

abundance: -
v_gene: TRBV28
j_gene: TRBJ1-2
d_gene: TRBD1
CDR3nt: TGTGCCAGCAGCCGCATCGGGACAGGGGGCCAGTATGGCTACACCTTC
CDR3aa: CASSRIGTGGQYGYTF

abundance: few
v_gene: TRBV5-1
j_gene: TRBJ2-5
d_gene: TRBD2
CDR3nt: TGCGCCAGCACCACCAGCGGGAGTGGGGCGAAAGAGACCCAGTACTTC
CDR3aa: CASTTSGSGAKETQYF

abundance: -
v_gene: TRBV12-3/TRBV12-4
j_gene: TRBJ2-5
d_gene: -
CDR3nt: TGTGCCAGCAGTTTAGACAGGAAAGAGACCCAGTACTTC
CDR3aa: CASSLDRKETQYF

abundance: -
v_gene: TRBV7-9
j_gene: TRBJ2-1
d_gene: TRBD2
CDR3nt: TGTGCCAGCAGCTTAAGAGGTCGGGGGGGGAATGAGCAGTTCTTC
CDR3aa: CASSLRGRGGNEQFF

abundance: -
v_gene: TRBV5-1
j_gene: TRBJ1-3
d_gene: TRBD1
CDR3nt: TGCGCCAGCAGCACGGACAGGGGGACAGGAAACACCATATATTTT
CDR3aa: CASSTDRGTGNTIYF

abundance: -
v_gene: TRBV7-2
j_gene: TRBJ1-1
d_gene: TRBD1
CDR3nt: TGTGCCAGCTTGGGACAGTGGAACACTGAAGCTTTCTTT
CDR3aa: CASLGQWNTEAFF

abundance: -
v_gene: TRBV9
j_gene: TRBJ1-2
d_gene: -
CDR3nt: TGTGCCAGCAGCGACGCGACAGCTAACTATGGCTACACCTTC
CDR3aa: CASSDATANYGYTF

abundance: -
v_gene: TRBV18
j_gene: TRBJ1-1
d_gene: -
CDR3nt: TGTGCCAGCTCACCTATGTACGGGGGGGGCACTGAAGCTTTCTTT
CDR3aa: CASSPMYGGGTEAFF

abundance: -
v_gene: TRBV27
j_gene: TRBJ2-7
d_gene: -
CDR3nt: TGTGCCAGTTCCTACAGGGCCTCCTACGAGCAGTACTTC
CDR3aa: CASSYRASYEQYF

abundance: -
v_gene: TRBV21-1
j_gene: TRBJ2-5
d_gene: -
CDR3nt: TGTGCCAGCAGCACCTATGACAGGTCACGGAACCAAGAGACCCAGTACTTC
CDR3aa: CASSTYDRSRNQETQYF

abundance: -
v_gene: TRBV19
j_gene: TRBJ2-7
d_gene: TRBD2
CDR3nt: TGTGCCAGTAGTGAAGGACTAGCGGGGGTCTCCTACGAGCAGTACTTC
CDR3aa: CASSEGLAGVSYEQYF

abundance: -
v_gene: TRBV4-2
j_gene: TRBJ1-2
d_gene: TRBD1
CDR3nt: TGTGCCAGCAGCCAAGATAGACAGGGTGGCGGCTACACCTTC
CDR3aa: CASSQDRQGGGYTF

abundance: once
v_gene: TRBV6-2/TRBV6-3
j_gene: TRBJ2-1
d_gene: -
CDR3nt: TGTGCCAGCAGTTACTCGCAGGGCTCCTACAATGAGCAGTTCTTC
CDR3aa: CASSYSQGSYNEQFF

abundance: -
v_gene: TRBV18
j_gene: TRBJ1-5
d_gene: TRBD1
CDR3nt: TGTGCCAGCTCACCCCGACAGGGGGCTGATCAGCCCCAGCATTTT
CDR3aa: CASSPRQGADQPQHF

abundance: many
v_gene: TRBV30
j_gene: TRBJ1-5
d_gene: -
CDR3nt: TGTGCCTGGAGTACCGGGGGGTATCAGCCCCAGCATTTT
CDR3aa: CAWSTGGYQPQHF

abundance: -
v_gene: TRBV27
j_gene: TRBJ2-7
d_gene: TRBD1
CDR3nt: TGTGCCAGCAGGGCACAGGGGTATCGAAACTCCTACGAGCAGTACTTC
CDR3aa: CASRAQGYRNSYEQYF

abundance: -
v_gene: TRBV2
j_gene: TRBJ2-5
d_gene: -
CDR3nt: TGTGCCAGCAGTGAAGCGGTAGGAGGGTCCAGAGAGACCCAGTACTTC
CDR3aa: CASSEAVGGSRETQYF

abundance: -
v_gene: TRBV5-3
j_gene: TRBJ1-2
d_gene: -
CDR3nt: TGTGCCAGAAGGAAGTCGCGCCTTAACTATGGCTACACCTTC
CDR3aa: CARRKSRLNYGYTF

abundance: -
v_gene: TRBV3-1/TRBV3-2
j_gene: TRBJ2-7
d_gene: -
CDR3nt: TGTGCCAGCAGGCGCGGAAGCTACGAGCAGTACTTC
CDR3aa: CASRRGSYEQYF

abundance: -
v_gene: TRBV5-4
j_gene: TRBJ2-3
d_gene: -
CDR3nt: TGTGCCAGCAGAGGGGTGGGCACAGATACGCAGTATTTT
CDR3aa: CASRGVGTDTQYF

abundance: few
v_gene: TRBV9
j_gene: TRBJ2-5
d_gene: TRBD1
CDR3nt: TGTGCCAGCAGCCCCCAGGGGGCGAGGAGTGGGGAGACCCAGTACTTC
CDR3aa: CASSPQGARSGETQYF

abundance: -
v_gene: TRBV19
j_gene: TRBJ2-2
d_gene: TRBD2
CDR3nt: TGTGCCAGTAGTACGGGACTAGCTACCGGGGAGCTGTTTTTT
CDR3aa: CASSTGLATGELFF

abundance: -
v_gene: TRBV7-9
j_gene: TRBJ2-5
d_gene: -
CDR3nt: TGTGCCAGCAGCTCGAATAGGTTCACAGCTCAAGAGACCCAGTACTTC
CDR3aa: CASSSNRFTAQETQYF

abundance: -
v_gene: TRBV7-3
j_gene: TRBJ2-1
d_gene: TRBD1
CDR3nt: TGTGCCAGCAGTCGTAATCCGGGACAGGGGACTGAGCAGTTCTTC
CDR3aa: CASSRNPGQGTEQFF

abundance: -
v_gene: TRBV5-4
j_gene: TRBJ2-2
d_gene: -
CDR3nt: TGTGCCAGCAGCTTCGACACCGGGGAGCTGTTTTTT
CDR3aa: CASSFDTGELFF

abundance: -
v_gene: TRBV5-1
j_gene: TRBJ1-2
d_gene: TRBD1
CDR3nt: TGCGCCAGCAGCTTGGAGGGACAGAGCTATGGCTACACCTTC
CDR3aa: CASSLEGQSYGYTF

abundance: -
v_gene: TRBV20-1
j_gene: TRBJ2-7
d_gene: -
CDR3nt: TGCAGTGCTAGACTAGGCTACGAGCAGTACTTC
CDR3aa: CSARLGYEQYF

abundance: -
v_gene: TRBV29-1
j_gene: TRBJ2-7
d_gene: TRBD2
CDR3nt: TGCAGCGTTGAAGGGGGACTAGCGGGGACGAGCTCCTACGAGCAGTACTTC
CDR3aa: CSVEGGLAGTSSYEQYF

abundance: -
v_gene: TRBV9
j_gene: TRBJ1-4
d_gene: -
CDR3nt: TGTGCCAGCAGCGTATCCCCCACTCCTGAAAAACTGTTTTTT
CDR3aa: CASSVSPTPEKLFF

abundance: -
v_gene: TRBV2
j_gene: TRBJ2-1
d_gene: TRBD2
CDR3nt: TGTGCCAGCAGTGAACTTACTAGCGGGGGTGAGCAGTTCTTC
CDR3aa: CASSELTSGGEQFF

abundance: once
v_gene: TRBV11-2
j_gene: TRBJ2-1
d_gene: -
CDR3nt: TGTGCCAGCAGCTTACATCCAAGCGGAGCCTACAATGAGCAGTTCTTC
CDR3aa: CASSLHPSGAYNEQFF

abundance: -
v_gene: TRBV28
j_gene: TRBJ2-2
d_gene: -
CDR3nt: TGTGCCAGCAGTTTTTTTCAGGGGACGAACACCGGGGAGCTGTTTTTT
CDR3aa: CASSFFQGTNTGELFF

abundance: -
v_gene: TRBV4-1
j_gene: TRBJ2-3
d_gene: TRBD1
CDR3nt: TGCGCCAGCAGCCAGGCACCAACAGGGGGCCATACAGATACGCAGTATTTT
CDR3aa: CASSQAPTGGHTDTQYF

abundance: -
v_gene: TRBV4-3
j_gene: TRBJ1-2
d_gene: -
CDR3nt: TGCGCCAGCAGCCAAGCGCACGGGGGAGGGTATGGCTACACCTTC
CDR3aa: CASSQAHGGGYGYTF

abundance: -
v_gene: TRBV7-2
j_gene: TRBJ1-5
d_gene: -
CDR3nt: TGTGCCAGCAGCTTAGGTGGGCTTTGGCAGCCCCAGCATTTT
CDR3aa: CASSLGGLWQPQHF

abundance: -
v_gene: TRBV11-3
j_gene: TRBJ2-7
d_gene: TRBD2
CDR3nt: TGTGCCAGCAGCTTATCTAGCGGGAGCTTCGAGCAGTACTTC
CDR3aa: CASSLSSGSFEQYF

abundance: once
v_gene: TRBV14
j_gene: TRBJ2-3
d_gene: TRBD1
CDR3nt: TGTGCCAGCAGCCAGACAGGGGTGGGCACAGATACGCAGTATTTT
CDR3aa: CASSQTGVGTDTQYF

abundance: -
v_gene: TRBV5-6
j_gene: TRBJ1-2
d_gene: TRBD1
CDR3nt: TGTGCCAGCAGTTGGGACAGGGCTAACTATGGCTACACCTTC
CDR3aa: CASSWDRANYGYTF

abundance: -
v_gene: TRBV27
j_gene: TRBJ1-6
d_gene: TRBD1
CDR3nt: TGTGCCAGCAGTCCACGCCCGATTGGGACAGCGGAAAATTCACCCCTCCACTTT
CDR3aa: CASSPRPIGTAENSPLHF

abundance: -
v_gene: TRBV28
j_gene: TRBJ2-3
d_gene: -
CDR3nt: TGTGCCAGCAACTACCTGGGGGCTCGCACAGATACGCAGTATTTT
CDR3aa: CASNYLGARTDTQYF

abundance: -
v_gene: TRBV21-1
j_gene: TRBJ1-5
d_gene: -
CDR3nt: TGTGCCAGCAGCAAGACAGGGGTGAGGGGCAATCAGCCCCAGCATTTT
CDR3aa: CASSKTGVRGNQPQHF

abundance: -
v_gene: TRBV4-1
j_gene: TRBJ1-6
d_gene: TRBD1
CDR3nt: TGCGCCAGCAGCCAAAGGACAGGGGCAGGAAATTCACCCCTCCACTTT
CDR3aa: CASSQRTGAGNSPLHF

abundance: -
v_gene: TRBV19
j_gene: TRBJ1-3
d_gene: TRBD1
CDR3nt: TGTGCCAGTAGTCCCGGGACAGGGTTCGCCATATATTTT
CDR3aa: CASSPGTGFAIYF

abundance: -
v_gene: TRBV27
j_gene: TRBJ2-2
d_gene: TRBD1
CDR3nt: TGTGCCAGCAGCGGACAGGGGAACACCGGGGAGCTGTTTTTT
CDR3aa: CASSGQGNTGELFF

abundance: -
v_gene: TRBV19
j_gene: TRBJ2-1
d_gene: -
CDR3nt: TGTGCCAGTAGTATTCAGGGAAGATCGGATGAGCAGTTCTTC
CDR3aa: CASSIQGRSDEQFF